This T cell receptor (beta chain) was retrieved from a study of blood T cell repertoires in COVID-19. Study details: T cells, B-cell-depleted T cells, or PBMCs provided the cDNA or gDNA that served as material.

Germline assignment: CDR1 MNHEY and CDR2 SMNVEV (reference sequence). The CDR3 consists of 16 residues. Losses at the gene ends were 8 bases for V and 6 bases for J; bases not matched to a gene: 16. Repertoires were generated with immunoSEQ multiplex PCR, while TCRdb's copy carries only in-frame clones and drops some. The data hold under 300,000 clones, with over 65% observed a single time. The chain employs TRBV27 and TRBJ2-3; 8 bases are a match to TRBD2. The receptor was isolated from a woman older than 75 with acute or convalescent COVID-19. The sequencing input was peripheral blood. CDR3 DNA: TGTGCCAGCGGCGATTCGGGACTAGGCCATGGGGATACGCAGTATTTT. It specifies CASGDSGLGHGDTQYF.